The rows below give T cell receptor beta chains drawn from one sample of a study of cytomegalovirus exposure and HLA in healthy donors. Sequenced by immunoSEQ multiplex PCR; TCRdb stores in-frame clones only, minus some. The data contain about 130,000 clones, about 8.5% of them singletons. Sample: PBMCs. All receptors come from a man between 35 and 55 years old in good health and CMV-seronegative. The CDR3 runs from the conserved cysteine through the conserved F or W. D genes are given only for firm matches. Clone size, where shown, is once, few, many, or a class for clones that have expanded.

cdr3_aa cdr3_nt v_call clone_size d_call j_call
CASADPNTGELFF TGTGCCAGCGCGGATCCGAACACCGGGGAGCTGTTTTTT TRBV6-1 few . TRBJ2-2
CASSSGGQLYEQYF TGTGCCAGCAGCTCCGGGGGACAGCTCTACGAGCAGTACTTC TRBV7-2 few . TRBJ2-7
CASSQGRGETIETQYF TGTGCCAGCAGCCAAGGCAGGGGCGAGACTATAGAGACCCAGTACTTC TRBV4-2 few . TRBJ2-5
CASTPGQGVIGYTF TGTGCCAGCACCCCGGGACAGGGGGTTATTGGCTACACCTTC TRBV6-5 few TRBD1 TRBJ1-2
CASNRGANTEAFF TGTGCCAGTAACAGGGGCGCGAACACTGAAGCTTTCTTT TRBV6-6 . TRBD1 TRBJ1-1
CASSLQGQGMADEQFF TGTGCCAGCAGCTTACAGGGACAGGGTATGGCCGATGAGCAGTTCTTC TRBV7-9 . TRBD1 TRBJ2-1
CASTRGQSSYNEQFF TGTGCCAGCACCCGGGGACAGTCTTCCTACAATGAGCAGTTCTTC TRBV6-5 . TRBD1 TRBJ2-1
CASSSGESGNTIYF TGTGCCAGCAGCTCAGGGGAGTCTGGAAACACCATATATTTT TRBV7-9 few . TRBJ1-3
CASSLIGVNEQFF TGTGCCAGCAGCTTAATAGGGGTAAATGAGCAGTTCTTC TRBV7-9 few . TRBJ2-1
CASSLLLGLQETQYF TGTGCCAGCAGCCTCCTCCTGGGCCTTCAAGAGACCCAGTACTTC TRBV7-9 few . TRBJ2-5
CASSFGTGSYEQYF TGTGCCAGCAGCTTCGGGACAGGGTCCTACGAGCAGTACTTC TRBV5-6 few TRBD1 TRBJ2-7
CASSSWEEAGELFF TGTGCCAGCAGCTCATGGGAGGAGGCCGGGGAGCTGTTTTTT TRBV7-6 . . TRBJ2-2
CASSPGTGHLRAFF TGTGCCAGCAGCCCCGGGACAGGGCATCTTCGGGCTTTCTTT TRBV5-6 . TRBD1 TRBJ1-1
CASSFQGNNEQFF TGTGCCAGCAGCTTCCAGGGGAACAATGAGCAGTTCTTC TRBV7-3 few . TRBJ2-1
CASSERDTGELFF TGCGCCAGCAGCGAGCGGGACACCGGGGAGCTGTTTTTT TRBV10-1 . . TRBJ2-2
CASSLGTGVYEQYF TGCGCCAGCAGCCTCGGGACAGGGGTTTACGAGCAGTACTTC TRBV4-1 few TRBD1 TRBJ2-7
CASSLAGFNANTGELFF TGTGCCAGCAGCTTAGCCGGGTTCAACGCGAACACCGGGGAGCTGTTTTTT TRBV13 . . TRBJ2-2
CASSYGQAGTEAFF TGTGCCAGCAGTTATGGACAGGCTGGCACTGAAGCTTTCTTT TRBV27 . TRBD1 TRBJ1-1
CASSYTRRRGSPLHF TGTGCCAGCAGTTACACACGCCGAAGGGGTTCACCCCTCCACTTT TRBV6-5 . . TRBJ1-6
CAISEKSLAGGEETQYF TGTGCCATCAGTGAAAAGTCTCTCGCGGGGGGGGAAGAGACCCAGTACTTC TRBV10-3 . TRBD2 TRBJ2-5
CASTLGLAKF TGTGCCAGCACCCTGGGACTGGCAAAATTC TRBV9 . . TRBJ2-4
CASSFVQSGQGGDEQFF TGCGCCAGCAGCTTCGTACAGTCGGGACAGGGTGGGGATGAGCAGTTCTTC TRBV5-1 . TRBD1 TRBJ2-1
CASSQRLAPYNEQFF TGTGCCAGCAGCCAGCGACTAGCTCCTTACAATGAGCAGTTCTTC TRBV9 . TRBD2 TRBJ2-1
CAISDSYMNTEAFF TGTGCCATCAGTGATAGCTACATGAACACTGAAGCTTTCTTT TRBV10-3 few . TRBJ1-1
CASSSRLDPYEQYF TGTGCCAGCAGCTCCCGACTAGATCCCTACGAGCAGTACTTC TRBV9 few . TRBJ2-7
CASSLGQGPGTEAFF TGCGCCAGCAGCTTGGGGCAGGGGCCGGGCACTGAAGCTTTCTTT TRBV5-1 . . TRBJ1-1
CASSPRQGYTEAFF TGTGCCAGCAGTCCGCGACAGGGTTACACTGAAGCTTTCTTT TRBV28 few TRBD1 TRBJ1-1
CASSQRGRRAEAFF TGCGCCAGCAGCCAGAGGGGGCGTAGGGCTGAAGCTTTCTTT TRBV4-3 few TRBD1 TRBJ1-1
CAWTPLRGRFNGYTF TGTGCCTGGACCCCCCTCAGGGGCCGTTTCAATGGCTACACCTTC TRBV30 few . TRBJ1-2
CASSLGLAVNTDTQYF TGTGCCAGCAGCCTCGGACTAGCAGTTAACACAGATACGCAGTATTTT TRBV5-4 few TRBD2 TRBJ2-3
CASSIGGGGQPQHF TGTGCCAGTAGTATAGGGGGAGGGGGGCAGCCCCAGCATTTT TRBV19 few . TRBJ1-5
CASSYGGENTEAFF TGTGCCAGTAGCTACGGGGGGGAGAACACTGAAGCTTTCTTT TRBV19 few . TRBJ1-1
CASSLSGWRHEQYF TGTGCCAGCAGTTTATCCGGGTGGAGGCACGAGCAGTACTTC TRBV27 . . TRBJ2-7
CASSQSLAGEGETQYF TGCGCCAGCAGCCAATCCTTAGCGGGGGAAGGAGAGACCCAGTACTTC TRBV5-4 few TRBD2 TRBJ2-5
CASSVDRDPYDNQPQHF TGCGCCAGCAGCGTGGACAGGGACCCTTATGATAATCAGCCCCAGCATTTT TRBV5-1 . TRBD1 TRBJ1-5
CASSLGQGWRETQYF TGTGCCAGCAGCTTGGGGCAGGGGTGGCGAGAGACCCAGTACTTC TRBV5-4 few . TRBJ2-5
CASSYDRVNTEAFF TGTGCCAGCAGTTACGACAGAGTGAACACTGAAGCTTTCTTT TRBV6-5 . . TRBJ1-1
CASSIRLNTEAFF TGTGCCAGTAGTATCCGGTTGAACACTGAAGCTTTCTTT TRBV19 few . TRBJ1-1
CASSLRISGQETQYF TGCGCCAGCAGCTTGCGGATTAGCGGTCAAGAGACCCAGTACTTC TRBV5-1 . . TRBJ2-5
CASSFNRATHQPQHF TGTGCCAGCAGTTTTAACAGGGCCACGCATCAGCCCCAGCATTTT TRBV27 once . TRBJ1-5
CASSTQTGVYEQYF TGTGCCAGCAGTACCCAGACAGGAGTCTACGAGCAGTACTTC TRBV6-5 few . TRBJ2-7
CASSREGGRRETQYF TGCGCCAGCAGCCGAGAGGGCGGGAGGAGAGAGACCCAGTACTTC TRBV5-1 . TRBD2 TRBJ2-5
CASSLSGVGTGELFF TGCGCCAGCAGCCTAAGCGGGGTGGGCACCGGGGAGCTGTTTTTT TRBV5-1 few TRBD2 TRBJ2-2
CASSLRAGDTNEQFF TGCGCCAGCAGCTTGAGAGCGGGGGATACGAATGAGCAGTTCTTC TRBV5-1 few TRBD2 TRBJ2-1
CASSFGTPNTDTQYF TGTGCCAGCAGCTTCGGGACACCAAACACAGATACGCAGTATTTT TRBV7-2 few . TRBJ2-3
CASNLQQRVAEAFF TGTGCCAGCAATCTTCAACAGCGGGTGGCTGAAGCTTTCTTT TRBV6-1 . . TRBJ1-1
CASSRYRVSVNTGNTIYF TGTGCCAGCAGTCGCTACAGGGTTTCCGTGAATACTGGAAACACCATATATTTT TRBV13 . . TRBJ1-3